One sample yielded the 29 T cell receptor beta chains listed below, sequenced in a study of T cells in Graves' hyperthyroidism and ophthalmopathy. TCR beta CDR3 regions were amplified from RNA transcripts. HTBI primers were the set used in a first-round RT-PCR of the TCR CDR3. TCRdb fed the multiplex PCR reads into MiXCR, producing one record per CDR3 protein. The sample includes about 400,000 distinct CDR3 sequences, 15% of them seen just once. Source material: blood. All receptors derive from a woman aged 30 to 39 with Graves' hyperthyroidism.

The rearrangement links TRBV27 to TRBJ1-2; TRBD1 matches at 10 bases. This CDR3 is 14 amino acids long. Germline CDR1 reads MNHEY; CDR2 reads SMNVEV (reference sequence). Unmatched junction bases numbered 9, after V lost 6 bases and J lost 8 bases. CDR3 coding DNA: TGTGCCAGCAGAGCCGGGACAGGGGTCCGAGGCTACACCTTC. Its translation is CASRAGTGVRGYTF.

This chain uses TRBV10-3 with TRBJ1-2; 7 nucleotides line up with TRBD1. Trimming at V came to 0 bases and at J to 1 base, leaving 5 bases not matched to a gene. The CDR3 runs 16 residues. The germline V gene has CDR1 ENHRY and CDR2 SYGVKD. In DNA form, the CDR3 reads TGTGCCATCAGTGAGTCTGGGACAGAAATTAACTATGGCTACACCTTC. Protein product: CAISESGTEINYGYTF.

The chain has TRBV29-1 and TRBJ2-7; 12 bases match TRBD2. With 6 bases clipped from V and 1 base from J, the junction kept 1 base outside the gene matches. Germline V lookup: CDR1 SQVTM, CDR2 ANQGSEA. CDR3 size: 13 residues. The CDR3 region is CSVGTSGSYEQYF. In DNA, the CDR3 is TGCAGCGTCGGGACTAGCGGGTCCTACGAGCAGTACTTC.

Turning to this clonotype: One end of the junction does not line up with germline, which may come from a read error. The chain links TRBV6-2 or TRBV6-3 to TRBJ2-7; 11 bases align to TRBD1. The CDR3 consists of 17 residues. Germline CDR1 MNHEY, CDR2 SVGEGT. As DNA, the CDR3 is TGTGCCAGCGGTTACTCACCCCTACGGACAGGGGGCCACGAGCAGTACTTC. Encoded protein: CASGYSPLRTGGHEQYF.

This clonotype was counted ten times or more. V usage is TRBV20-1 and J usage is TRBJ1-5; 10 bases align to TRBD1. In germline, CDR1 is DFQATT, CDR2 SNEGSKA (reference sequence). Trimming took 1 base from V and 2 from J; bases not matched to a gene: 8. The CDR3 sequence is 17 residues long. The CDR3 reads CSARALRQGAGNQPQHF. The CDR3 region has the DNA TGCAGTGCTAGAGCCCTAAGACAGGGGGCAGGCAATCAGCCCCAGCATTTT.

This clonotype was observed at least ten times. The chain links TRBV2 to TRBJ1-3; D gene unclear. The CDR3 is 11 residues long. Germline V CDR1 and CDR2: SNHLY, FYNNEI. V was clipped by 6 bases and J by 5 bases, with 5 bases between them. The CDR3: CASSERNTIYF. The CDR3 nucleotides are TGTGCCAGCAGCGAAAGAAACACCATATATTTT.

This clonotype was seen only once. One base away lies a much larger clone, so this may be a sequencing read error. The chain links TRBV12-3 or TRBV12-4 to TRBJ1-5, with a possible D match to TRBD1 (5 bases). This CDR3 is 13 amino acids long. V lost 1 base to trimming and J lost 12 bases, with 13 bases between them. The CDR3 reads CASSLVWDGLQHF. CDR3 DNA: TGTGCCAGCAGTTTAGTCTGGGACGGGCTCCAGCATTTT.

This clonotype was counted ten times or more. V and J are TRBV13 and TRBJ2-5; D not resolved. The germline V and J ends were trimmed by 4 bases and 4 bases, with 13 bases remaining between them. This CDR3 contains 14 residues. Per the germline V gene, CDR1 is PRHDT and CDR2 is FYEKMQ (reference sequence). CDR3 in DNA: TGTGCCAGCAGCTCGACGAGAAACAGAGAGACCCAGTACTTC. Protein product: CASSSTRNRETQYF.

V and J are TRBV6-1 and TRBJ2-7; 11 nucleotides match TRBD1. V lost 6 bases and J lost 3; bases outside the gene matches: 4. Germline values: CDR1 MNHNS, CDR2 SASEGT. The CDR3 is made up of 14 amino acids. This CDR3 reads CASSRDRGIYEQYF. CDR3 in DNA: TGTGCCAGCAGCCGGGACAGGGGGATCTACGAGCAGTACTTC.

This clonotype was observed a handful of times. This sequence joins TRBV15 and TRBJ2-2; 7 bases are shared with TRBD2. CDR1 is LNHNV and CDR2 is YYDKDF in the germline V gene (reference sequence). V was clipped by 3 bases and J by 0 bases; unmatched bases: 7. The CDR3 is 17 amino acids. The CDR3, as DNA: TGTGCCACCAGCAGCAACTTAGCGGGCGCGAACACCGGGGAGCTGTTTTTT. Its translation: CATSSNLAGANTGELFF.

This chain uses TRBV24-1 with TRBJ2-1; D uncertain. The ends were cut back, 9 bases at V and 4 bases at J, with 9 bases in the middle. CDR3 length: 12 residues. From germline, CDR1 is KGHDR and CDR2 SFDVKD. The CDR3 protein is CATAAGYNEQFF. In DNA, the CDR3 is TGTGCCACCGCTGCCGGGTACAATGAGCAGTTCTTC.

This sequence joins TRBV7-2 and TRBJ2-7, with D maybe TRBD1 (6 bases). Germline V lookup: CDR1 SGHTA, CDR2 FQGNSA. V was clipped by 3 bases and J by 0 bases, with 12 bases between them. This CDR3 is 15 amino acids long. The CDR3 sequence: CASSLGTLSSYEQYF. CDR3 DNA: TGTGCCAGCAGCTTGGGGACATTGAGCTCCTACGAGCAGTACTTC.

This clonotype was seen only a few times. Being one base from a much bigger clone, this may be a read error. V gene TRBV5-1 combines with J gene TRBJ1-2; a weak D match, TRBD1 (6 bases). This CDR3 is built from 13 residues. V was pared by 4 bases and J by 6 bases, with 13 bases between. In germline, CDR1 is SGHRS, CDR2 YFSETQ. In DNA, the CDR3 is TGCGCCAGCAGCATGTGGACAGCGGATGGCTACACCTTC. This encodes CASSMWTADGYTF. The variable domain in full, with the rest retrieved from reference TRBV5-1 and TRBJ1-2, is KAGVTQTPRYLIKTRGQQVTLSCSPISGHRSVSWYQQTPGQGLQFLFEYFSETQRNKGNFPGRFSGRQFSNSRSEMNVSTLELGDSALYLCASSMWTADGYTFGSGTRLTVV.

This clonotype was recorded many times. V and J are TRBV11-2 and TRBJ1-1; unclear D gene. The CDR3 is 14 amino acids. V lost 2 bases and J lost 4, with 11 bases in between. Germline assignment: CDR1 SGHAT and CDR2 FQNNGV. The CDR3 region has the DNA TGTGCCAGCAGCTTATCCAGGAAATCCACTGAAGCTTTCTTT. Its protein product is CASSLSRKSTEAFF.

The chain couples TRBV25-1 to TRBJ1-3; TRBD1 is a possible D gene (6 bases). The germline gives CDR1 MGHDK, CDR2 SYGVNS. The CDR3 is 15 amino acids. V was shortened by 4 bases and J by 2 bases, with 12 bases between the two germline ends. The CDR3 bases are TGTGCCAGCAGTGTGGGGGGGGCTGCTGGAAACACCATATATTTT. It specifies CASSVGGAAGNTIYF.

This clonotype turned up a few times. V is TRBV10-3 and J is TRBJ2-1; TRBD2 matches at 10 bases. Germline CDR1 reads ENHRY; CDR2 reads SYGVKD. V was clipped by 8 bases and J by 7 bases; unmatched bases: 14. The CDR3 spans 16 residues. For the CDR3, the DNA is TGTGCCATCGGGTCTAGCGGGAGCAGTTGGTCAAATGAGCAGTTCTTC. Protein sequence: CAIGSSGSSWSNEQFF.

This clonotype was picked up a small number of times. This rearrangement joins TRBV9 to TRBJ2-1; a possible D gene is TRBD2 (6 bases). CDR1 and CDR2 (germline): SGDLS, YYNGEE. The CDR3 spans 16 residues. Trimming took off 0 bases at V and 3 bases at J, with 13 bases between the two ends. The CDR3 reads CASSVGGGVDYNEQFF. CDR3 bases: TGTGCCAGCAGCGTAGGCGGCGGGGTTGACTACAATGAGCAGTTCTTC. Based on the CDR3 plus reference TRBV9 and TRBJ2-1, the full variable domain is DSGVTQTPKHLITATGQRVTLRCSPRSGDLSVYWYQQSLDQGLQFLIQYYNGEERAKGNILERFSAQQFPDLHSELNLSSLELGDSALYFCASSVGGGVDYNEQFFGPGTRLTVL.

A note on this clonotype: Here the CDR3 omits its conserved ending phenylalanine or tryptophan, so a read error is the likely source. The chain is built from TRBV11-2 and TRBJ2-3; 8 nucleotides line up with TRBD1. V shed 0 bases and J 2 bases; nucleotides not matched to a gene: 7. Germline-derived CDR1 and CDR2 are SGHAT and FQNNGV. The CDR3 covers 17 residues. CDR3 protein: CASSLDFGQGLTDTQYL. In DNA form, the CDR3 reads TGTGCCAGCAGCTTAGATTTCGGACAGGGACTCACAGATACGCAGTATCTT.

The sample holds a few counts of this clonotype. The V and J genes are TRBV18 and TRBJ2-6; either TRBD1 or TRBD2 may supply D (5 bases each). Germline V lookup: CDR1 KGHSH, CDR2 LQKENI. Between the trimmed V and J ends, which lost 6 bases and 13 bases, there was a span of 19 bases. The CDR3 consists of 14 residues. The chain's CDR3 is CASSHPGTMYVLTF. The DNA for the CDR3 is TGTGCCAGCTCGCACCCAGGGACCATGTATGTCCTGACTTTC.

The J gene is TRBJ2-5, the V gene TRBV27; D is tentatively TRBD1 or TRBD2 (5 bases each). The CDR3 spans 14 residues. The V end was cut by 3 bases, the J end by 2 bases, with 10 bases between. Germline V gene data show CDR1 as MNHEY and CDR2 as SMNVEV (reference sequence). CDR3 nucleotide sequence: TGTGCCAGCAGTTTTTGGGGGTTACAAGAGACCCAGTACTTC. It translates to CASSFWGLQETQYF.

The V and J genes are TRBV30 and TRBJ2-7; TRBD1 matches 10 bases. The CDR3 contains 13 residues. Trimming removed 3 bases from V and 5 bases from J; junction bases left unmatched: 4. The V gene's germline CDR1 is GTSNPN and CDR2 SVGIG (reference sequence). The CDR3 here is CAWSSDRGNEQYF. CDR3 nucleotide sequence: TGTGCCTGGAGCTCGGACAGGGGGAACGAGCAGTACTTC.

This clonotype was seen repeatedly, ten times or more. The chain is built from TRBV20-1 and TRBJ2-2, with TRBD1 identical over 7 bases. The CDR3 has 17 amino acids. CDR1 DFQATT and CDR2 SNEGSKA come from the germline V gene (reference sequence). V trimming: 6 bases; J trimming: 3 bases; junction bases outside the gene matches: 16. The CDR3 bases are TGCAGTGCCAAGAAGACAGGGCTGTCTAAGGACACCGGGGAGCTGTTTTTT. It encodes CSAKKTGLSKDTGELFF.

This clonotype was found many times. The CDR3 spells CASSPTGEAQYF. CDR3 DNA: TGTGCCAGCAGTCCGACAGGGGAGGCCCAGTACTTC. V usage is TRBV6-1 and J usage is TRBJ2-5; TRBD1 matches 8 bases. Trimming at V came to 5 bases and at J to 9 bases, leaving 5 bases not matched to a gene. Germline V gives CDR1 MNHNS, CDR2 SASEGT. The CDR3 consists of 12 residues.

The rearrangement uses TRBV29-1 and TRBJ2-7, with D unresolved. This CDR3 contains 11 residues. Per germline, CDR1 SQVTM and CDR2 ANQGSEA. V dropped 4 bases and J dropped 7 bases, with 11 bases sitting between them. Here the CDR3 reads CSVALFREQYF. The CDR3 region has the DNA TGCAGCGTTGCACTCTTCCGGGAGCAGTACTTC.

This chain uses TRBV4-2 with TRBJ2-5; D may match TRBD1 or TRBD2 (5 bases each). This CDR3 is 15 amino acids long. CDR1 LGHNA and CDR2 YNFKEQ come from the germline V gene. Trimming shortened V by 1 base and J by 2 bases, and 11 bases separated the two germline ends. The CDR3 here is CASSQGWDGQETQYF. The CDR3 nucleotides are TGTGCCAGCAGCCAAGGATGGGACGGACAAGAGACCCAGTACTTC.

V gene TRBV7-2 combines with J gene TRBJ1-1; 9 positions agree with TRBD1. The ends lost 7 bases at V and 7 bases at J; junction bases unmatched: 13. The CDR3 contains 15 residues. Germline-derived CDR1 and CDR2 are SGHTA and FQGNSA. CDR3 amino acids: CASNPGRDRENEAFF. The CDR3 DNA sequence: TGTGCCAGCAACCCTGGCCGGGACAGGGAAAATGAAGCTTTCTTT.

This clonotype came up many times. The chain joins TRBV7-9 to TRBJ1-1; 8 bases fit TRBD1. J was trimmed by 6 bases and V by 4 bases; bases with no gene match: 7. The CDR3 runs 14 residues. Germline V gene data show CDR1 as SEHNR and CDR2 as FQNEAQ (reference sequence). The CDR3 DNA reads as TGTGCCAGCAGCTATGACAGGGGAAAGGCTGAAGCTTTCTTT. It translates to CASSYDRGKAEAFF.

Many counts were recorded for this clonotype. The gene calls are TRBV29-1 and TRBJ2-1; D might be TRBD2 (6 bases). This CDR3 is 14 amino acids long. Germline V gene lookup returns CDR1 SQVTM and CDR2 ANQGSEA. The germline V and J ends were trimmed by 6 bases and 0 bases, with 12 bases remaining between them. The DNA of the CDR3 is TGCAGCGTCTTCGGAGGGAGCTCCTACAATGAGCAGTTCTTC. Protein product: CSVFGGSSYNEQFF.

This clonotype came up many times. The chain uses TRBV5-5 and TRBJ1-2; 8 bases align to TRBD1. The trim removed 5 bases at V and 8 bases at J, leaving 11 bases unmatched. CDR3 size: 14 residues. CDR1 is SGHKS and CDR2 is YYEKEE in the germline V gene (reference sequence). The CDR3 is CASSSGQGEGGYTF. In nucleotides, the CDR3 is TGTGCCAGCAGTTCTGGACAGGGCGAGGGGGGCTACACCTTC.